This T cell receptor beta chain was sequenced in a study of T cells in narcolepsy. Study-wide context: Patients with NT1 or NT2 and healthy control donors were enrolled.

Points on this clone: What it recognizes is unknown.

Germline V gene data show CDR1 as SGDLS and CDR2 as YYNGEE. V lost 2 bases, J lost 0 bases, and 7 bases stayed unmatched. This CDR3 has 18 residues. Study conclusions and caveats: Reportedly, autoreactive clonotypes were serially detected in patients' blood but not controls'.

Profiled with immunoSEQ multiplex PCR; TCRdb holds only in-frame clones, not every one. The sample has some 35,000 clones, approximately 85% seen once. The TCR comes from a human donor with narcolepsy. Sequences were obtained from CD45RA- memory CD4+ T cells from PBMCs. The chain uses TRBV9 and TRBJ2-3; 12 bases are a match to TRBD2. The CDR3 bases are TGTGCCAGCAGCGTGGGACTAGCGGGCGTCGGTAGCACAGATACGCAGTATTTT. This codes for CASSVGLAGVGSTDTQYF.